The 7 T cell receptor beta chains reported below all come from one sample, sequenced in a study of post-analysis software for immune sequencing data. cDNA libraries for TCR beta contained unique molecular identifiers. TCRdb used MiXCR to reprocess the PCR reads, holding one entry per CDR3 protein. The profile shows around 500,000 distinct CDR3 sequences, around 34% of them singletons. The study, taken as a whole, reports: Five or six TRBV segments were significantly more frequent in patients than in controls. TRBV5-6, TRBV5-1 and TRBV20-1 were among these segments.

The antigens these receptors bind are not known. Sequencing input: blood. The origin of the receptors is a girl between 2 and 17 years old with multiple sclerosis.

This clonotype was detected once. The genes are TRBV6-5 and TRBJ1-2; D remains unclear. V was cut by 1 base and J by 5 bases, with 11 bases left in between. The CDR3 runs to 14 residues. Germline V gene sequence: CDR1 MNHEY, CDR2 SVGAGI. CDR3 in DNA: TGTGCCAGCAGTTACTGGGAAGGAAGTTATGGCTACACCTTC. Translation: CASSYWEGSYGYTF.

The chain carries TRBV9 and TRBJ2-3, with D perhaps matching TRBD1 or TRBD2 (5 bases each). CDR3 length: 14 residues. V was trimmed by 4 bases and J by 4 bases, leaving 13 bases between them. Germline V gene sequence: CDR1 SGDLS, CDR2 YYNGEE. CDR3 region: CASSPGTLADTQYF. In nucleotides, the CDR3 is TGTGCCAGCAGCCCCGGGACCCTTGCAGATACGCAGTATTTT.

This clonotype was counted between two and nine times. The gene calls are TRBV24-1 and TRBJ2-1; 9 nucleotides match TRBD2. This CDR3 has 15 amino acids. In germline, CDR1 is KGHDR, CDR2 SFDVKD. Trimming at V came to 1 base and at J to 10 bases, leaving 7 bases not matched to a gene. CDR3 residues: CATSDLWRGGGEQFF. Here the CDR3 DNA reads TGTGCCACCAGTGATTTATGGCGGGGGGGCGGGGAGCAGTTCTTC.

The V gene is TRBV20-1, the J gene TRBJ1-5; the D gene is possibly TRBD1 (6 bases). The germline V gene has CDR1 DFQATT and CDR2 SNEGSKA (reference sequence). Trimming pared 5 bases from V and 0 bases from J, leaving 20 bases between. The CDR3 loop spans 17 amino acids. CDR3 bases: TGCAGTGCTGGCATAGGGGGTCGGGCATTTAGCAATCAGCCCCAGCATTTT. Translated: CSAGIGGRAFSNQPQHF.

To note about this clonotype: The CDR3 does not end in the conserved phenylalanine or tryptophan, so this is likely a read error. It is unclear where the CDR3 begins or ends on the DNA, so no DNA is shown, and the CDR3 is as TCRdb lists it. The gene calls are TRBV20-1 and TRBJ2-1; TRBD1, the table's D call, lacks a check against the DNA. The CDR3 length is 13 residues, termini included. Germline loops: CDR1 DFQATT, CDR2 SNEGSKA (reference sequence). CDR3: CSARDKPGQGKFL.

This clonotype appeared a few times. Written as DNA, the CDR3 is TGTGCCAGCAGCCCCCTGGGACTAGCGACAGATACGCAGTATTTT. This sequence encodes CASSPLGLATDTQYF. The genes are TRBV7-3 and TRBJ2-3, with 10 bases fitting TRBD2. Germline assignment: CDR1 SGHTA and CDR2 FQGTGA. This CDR3 has 15 residues. V was pared by 5 bases and J by 3 bases, with 5 bases of the junction left unmatched. Full variable domain (remainder filled in from reference TRBV7-3 and TRBJ2-3): GAGVSQTPSNKVTEKGKYVELRCDPISGHTALYWYRQSLGQGPEFLIYFQGTGAADDSGLPNDRFFAVRPEGSVSTLKIQRTERGDSAVYLCASSPLGLATDTQYFGPGTRLTVL.

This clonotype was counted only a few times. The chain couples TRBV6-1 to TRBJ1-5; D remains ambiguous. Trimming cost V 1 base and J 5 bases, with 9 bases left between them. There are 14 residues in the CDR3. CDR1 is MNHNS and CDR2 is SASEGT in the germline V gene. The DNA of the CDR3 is TGTGCCAGCAGTGAAGAGGACCTCGATCAGCCCCAGCATTTT. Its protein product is CASSEEDLDQPQHF.